This T cell receptor (beta chain) was obtained from a study of T cell responses to AZD1222 COVID-19 vaccine. Some clones are missing from TCRdb's copy, which holds only in-frame ones; the method was immunoSEQ multiplex PCR. This sample has about 120,000 clones; less than 95% occur once, and the top ten carry 4% to 5.5%. The CDR3 loop spans 12 amino acids. Germline CDR1 and CDR2: SGDLS and YYNGEE. V was clipped by 4 bases and J by 7 bases, with 12 bases between them. This clonotype was obtained from an adult in good health. The chain joins TRBV9 to TRBJ2-7, with D unresolved. Sequencing was performed on peripheral blood, taken on day 0 of MenACWY control vaccination. CDR3 sequence: CASSSMMGEQYF. In DNA form, the CDR3 reads TGTGCCAGCAGCTCCATGATGGGGGAGCAGTACTTC.